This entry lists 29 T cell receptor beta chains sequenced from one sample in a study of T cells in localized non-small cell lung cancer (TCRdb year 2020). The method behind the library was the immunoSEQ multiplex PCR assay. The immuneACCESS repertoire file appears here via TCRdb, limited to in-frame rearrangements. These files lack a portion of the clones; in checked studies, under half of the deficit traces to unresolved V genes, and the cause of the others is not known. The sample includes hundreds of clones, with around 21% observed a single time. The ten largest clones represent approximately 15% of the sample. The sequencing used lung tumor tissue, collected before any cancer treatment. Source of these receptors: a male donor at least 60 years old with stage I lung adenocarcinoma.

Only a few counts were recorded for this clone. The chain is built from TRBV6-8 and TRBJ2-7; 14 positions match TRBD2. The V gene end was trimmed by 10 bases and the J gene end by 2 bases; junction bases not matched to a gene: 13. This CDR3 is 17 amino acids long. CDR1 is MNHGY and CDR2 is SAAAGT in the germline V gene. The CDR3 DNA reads TGTGCCATCAGCTCCGGGACTAGCGGGAGTGGGACCTACGAGCAGTACTTC. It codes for CAISSGTSGSGTYEQYF.

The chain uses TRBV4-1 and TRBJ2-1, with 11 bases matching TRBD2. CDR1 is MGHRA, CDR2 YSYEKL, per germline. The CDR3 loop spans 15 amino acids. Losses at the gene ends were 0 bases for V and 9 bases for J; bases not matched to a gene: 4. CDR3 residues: CASSQELAGVTEQFF. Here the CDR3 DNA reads TGCGCCAGCAGCCAAGAACTAGCGGGAGTGACTGAGCAGTTCTTC.

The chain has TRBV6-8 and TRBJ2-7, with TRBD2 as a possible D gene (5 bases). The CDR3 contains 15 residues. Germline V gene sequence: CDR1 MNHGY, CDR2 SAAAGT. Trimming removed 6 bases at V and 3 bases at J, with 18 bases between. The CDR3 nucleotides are TGTGCCAGCAGCTTACTGGACTCCTTTAACTACGAGCAGTACTTC. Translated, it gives CASSLLDSFNYEQYF.

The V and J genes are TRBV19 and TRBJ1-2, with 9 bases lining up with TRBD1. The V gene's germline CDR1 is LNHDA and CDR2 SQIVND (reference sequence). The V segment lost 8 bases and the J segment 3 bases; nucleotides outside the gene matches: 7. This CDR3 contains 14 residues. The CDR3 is CASARTGDHYGYTF. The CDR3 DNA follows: TGTGCCAGTGCTCGGACAGGGGACCACTATGGCTACACCTTC. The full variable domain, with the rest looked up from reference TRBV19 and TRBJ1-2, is DGGITQSPKYLFRKEGQNVTLSCEQNLNHDAMYWYRQDPGQGLRLIYYSQIVNDFQKGDIAEGYSVSREKKESFPLTVTSAQKNPTAFYLCASARTGDHYGYTFGSGTRLTVV.

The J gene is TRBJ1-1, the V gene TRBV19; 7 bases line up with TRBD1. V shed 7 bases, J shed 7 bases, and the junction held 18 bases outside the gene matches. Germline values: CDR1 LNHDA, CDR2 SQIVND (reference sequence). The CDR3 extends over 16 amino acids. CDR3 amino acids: CASILDPGGVTVEAFF. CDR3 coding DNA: TGTGCCAGTATCCTAGATCCAGGGGGTGTTACAGTTGAAGCTTTCTTT.

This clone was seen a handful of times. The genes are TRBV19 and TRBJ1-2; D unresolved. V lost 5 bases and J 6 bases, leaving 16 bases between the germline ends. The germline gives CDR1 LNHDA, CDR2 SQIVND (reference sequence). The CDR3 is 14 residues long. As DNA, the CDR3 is TGTGCCAGTAGTCACCCGGGAGGCAGTAATGGCTACACCTTC. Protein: CASSHPGGSNGYTF.

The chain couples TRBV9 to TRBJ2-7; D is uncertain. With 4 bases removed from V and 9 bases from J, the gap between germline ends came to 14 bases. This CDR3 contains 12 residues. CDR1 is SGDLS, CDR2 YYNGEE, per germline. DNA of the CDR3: TGTGCCAGCAGCCCTAACTCCCGCGTGCAGTACTTC. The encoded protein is CASSPNSRVQYF.

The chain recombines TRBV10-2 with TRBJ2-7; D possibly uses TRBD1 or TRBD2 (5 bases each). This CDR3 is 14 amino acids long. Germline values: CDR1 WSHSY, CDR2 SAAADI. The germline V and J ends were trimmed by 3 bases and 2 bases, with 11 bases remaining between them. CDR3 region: CASSDTTGPYEQYF. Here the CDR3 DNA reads TGCGCCAGCAGTGATACTACGGGACCCTACGAGCAGTACTTC.

The CDR3 region is CAWTRTGVSTGELFF. In DNA form, the CDR3 reads TGTGCCTGGACGCGTACAGGGGTATCCACCGGGGAGCTGTTTTTT. This chain uses TRBV30 with TRBJ2-2, with 7 bases fitting TRBD1. The germline V gene has CDR1 GTSNPN and CDR2 SVGIG (reference sequence). The CDR3 runs to 15 residues. V was clipped by 4 bases and J by 4 bases; unmatched bases: 9.

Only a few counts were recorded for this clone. The CDR3 reads CATSARGPHEQYF. The CDR3, as DNA: TGTGCCACCTCGGCTAGGGGCCCACACGAGCAGTACTTC. This chain connects TRBV19 to TRBJ2-7; a possible D gene is TRBD1 (5 bases). The CDR3 runs to 13 residues. Trimming took off 10 bases at V and 5 bases at J, with 18 bases between the two ends. The germline V gene encodes CDR1 LNHDA and CDR2 SQIVND (reference sequence).

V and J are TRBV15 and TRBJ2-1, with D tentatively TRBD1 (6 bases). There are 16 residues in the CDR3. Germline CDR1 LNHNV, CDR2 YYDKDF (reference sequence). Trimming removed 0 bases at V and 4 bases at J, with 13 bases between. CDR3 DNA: TGTGCCACCAGCAGAGATTCACAGGGCTTATACAATGAGCAGTTCTTC. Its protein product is CATSRDSQGLYNEQFF.

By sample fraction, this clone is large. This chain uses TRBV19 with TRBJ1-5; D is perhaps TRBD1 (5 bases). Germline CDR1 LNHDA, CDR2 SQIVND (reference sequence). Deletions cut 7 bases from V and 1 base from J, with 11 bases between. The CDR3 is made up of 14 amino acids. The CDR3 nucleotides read TGTGCCAGTAAGGGACGTCAGAGCAATCAGCCCCAGCATTTT. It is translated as CASKGRQSNQPQHF.

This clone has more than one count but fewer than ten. Written as DNA, the CDR3 is TGTGCCAGCAGCCAAGGAGGGATCACGGCGGCTTTCTTT. It codes for CASSQGGITAAFF. V gene TRBV14 combines with J gene TRBJ1-1; D gene uncertain. V was cut by 1 base and J by 11 bases, with 14 bases left in between. The CDR3 extends over 13 amino acids. CDR1 SGHDN and CDR2 FVKESK come from the germline V gene.

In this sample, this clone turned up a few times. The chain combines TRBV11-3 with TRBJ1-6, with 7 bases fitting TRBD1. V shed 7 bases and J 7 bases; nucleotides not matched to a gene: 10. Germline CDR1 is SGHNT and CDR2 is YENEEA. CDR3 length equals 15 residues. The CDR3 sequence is CASTGGRQGNSPLHF. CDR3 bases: TGTGCCAGCACCGGGGGGAGACAGGGAAATTCACCCCTCCACTTT.

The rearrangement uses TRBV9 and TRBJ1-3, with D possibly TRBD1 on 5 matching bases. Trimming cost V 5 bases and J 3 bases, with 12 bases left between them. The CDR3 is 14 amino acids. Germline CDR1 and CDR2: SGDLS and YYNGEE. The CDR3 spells CASRSTEIGNTIYF. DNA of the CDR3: TGTGCCAGCAGATCGACAGAGATTGGAAACACCATATATTTT.

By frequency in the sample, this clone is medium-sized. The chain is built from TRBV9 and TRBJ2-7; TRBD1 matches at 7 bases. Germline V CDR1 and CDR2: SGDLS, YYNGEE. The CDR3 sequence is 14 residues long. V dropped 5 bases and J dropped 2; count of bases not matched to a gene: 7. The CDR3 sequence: CASSEGGRAYEQYF. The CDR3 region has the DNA TGTGCCAGCAGTGAAGGGGGCAGAGCCTACGAGCAGTACTTC.

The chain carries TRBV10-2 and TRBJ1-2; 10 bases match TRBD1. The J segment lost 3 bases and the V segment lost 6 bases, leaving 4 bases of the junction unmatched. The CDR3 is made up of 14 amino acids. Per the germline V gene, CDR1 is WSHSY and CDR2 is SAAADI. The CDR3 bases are TGCGCCAGCAGAGACAGGGGGCAACACTATGGCTACACCTTC. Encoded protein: CASRDRGQHYGYTF.

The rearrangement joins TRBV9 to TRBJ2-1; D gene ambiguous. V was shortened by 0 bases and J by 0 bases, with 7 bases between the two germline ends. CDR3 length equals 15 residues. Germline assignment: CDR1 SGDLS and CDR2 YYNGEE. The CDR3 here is CASSVEDSSYNEQFF. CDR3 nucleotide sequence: TGTGCCAGCAGCGTAGAAGATAGCTCCTACAATGAGCAGTTCTTC.

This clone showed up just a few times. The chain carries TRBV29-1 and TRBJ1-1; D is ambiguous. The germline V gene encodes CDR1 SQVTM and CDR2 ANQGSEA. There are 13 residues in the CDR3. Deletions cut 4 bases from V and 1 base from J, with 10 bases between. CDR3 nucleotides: TGCAGCGTTGGGGCGTTCGGGAACACTGAAGCTTTCTTT. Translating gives CSVGAFGNTEAFF.

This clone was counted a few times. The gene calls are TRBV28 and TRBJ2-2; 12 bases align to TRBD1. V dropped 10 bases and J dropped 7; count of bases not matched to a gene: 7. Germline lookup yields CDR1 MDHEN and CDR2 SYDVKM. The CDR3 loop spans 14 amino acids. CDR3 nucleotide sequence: TGTGCCACCTGGGACAGGGGGCAAGGCGGGGAGCTGTTTTTT. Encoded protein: CATWDRGQGGELFF.

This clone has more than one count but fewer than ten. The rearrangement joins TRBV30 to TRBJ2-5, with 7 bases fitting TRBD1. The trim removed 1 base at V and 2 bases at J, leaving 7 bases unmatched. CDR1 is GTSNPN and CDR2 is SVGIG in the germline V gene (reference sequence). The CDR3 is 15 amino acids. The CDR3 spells CAWSANRGGQETQYF. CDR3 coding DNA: TGTGCCTGGAGTGCAAACAGGGGTGGGCAAGAGACCCAGTACTTC. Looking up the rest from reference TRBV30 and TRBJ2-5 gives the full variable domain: SQTIHQWPATLVQPVGSPLSLECTVEGTSNPNLYWYRQAAGRGLQLLFYSVGIGQISSEVPQNLSASRPQDRQFILSSKKLLLSDSGFYLCAWSANRGGQETQYFGPGTRLLVL.

CDR3 coding DNA: TGTGCCAGCAGTTTCGAGGTCGGGACAGGGGCCGGGGGCAATCAGCCCCAGCATTTT. Translated: CASSFEVGTGAGGNQPQHF. The chain has TRBV28 and TRBJ1-5; the match to TRBD1 covers 10 bases. CDR3 length: 19 amino acids. J gave up 2 bases and V 3 bases, and 13 bases lay outside the gene matches. Germline CDR1 and CDR2: MDHEN and SYDVKM.

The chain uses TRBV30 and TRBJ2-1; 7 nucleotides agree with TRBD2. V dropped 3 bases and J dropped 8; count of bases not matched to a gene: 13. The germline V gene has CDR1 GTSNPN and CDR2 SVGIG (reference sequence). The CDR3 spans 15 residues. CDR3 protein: CAWSEGAGEVDEQFF. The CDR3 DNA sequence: TGTGCCTGGAGCGAAGGTGCGGGAGAGGTCGATGAGCAGTTCTTC.

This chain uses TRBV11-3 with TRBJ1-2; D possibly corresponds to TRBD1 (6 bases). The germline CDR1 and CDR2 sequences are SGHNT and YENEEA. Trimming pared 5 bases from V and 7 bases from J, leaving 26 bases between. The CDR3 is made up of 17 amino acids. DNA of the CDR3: TGTGCCAGCAGCCATGAAAACGCCGGGGGCGCGGGATCTGGCTACACCTTC. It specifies CASSHENAGGAGSGYTF.

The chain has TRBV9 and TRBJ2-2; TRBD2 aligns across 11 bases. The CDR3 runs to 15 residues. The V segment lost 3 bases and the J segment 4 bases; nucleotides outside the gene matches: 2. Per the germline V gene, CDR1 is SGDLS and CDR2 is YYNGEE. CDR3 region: CASSALAGGTGELFF. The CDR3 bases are TGTGCCAGCAGCGCCCTAGCGGGAGGCACCGGGGAGCTGTTTTTT. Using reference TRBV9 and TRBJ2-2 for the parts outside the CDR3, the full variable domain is DSGVTQTPKHLITATGQRVTLRCSPRSGDLSVYWYQQSLDQGLQFLIQYYNGEERAKGNILERFSAQQFPDLHSELNLSSLELGDSALYFCASSALAGGTGELFFGEGSRLTVL.

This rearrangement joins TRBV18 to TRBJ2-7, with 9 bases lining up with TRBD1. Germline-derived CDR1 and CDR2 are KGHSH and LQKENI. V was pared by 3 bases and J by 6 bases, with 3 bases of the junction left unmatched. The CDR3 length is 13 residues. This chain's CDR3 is CASSPDRGTEQYF. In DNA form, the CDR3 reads TGTGCCAGCTCACCGGACAGGGGTACCGAGCAGTACTTC. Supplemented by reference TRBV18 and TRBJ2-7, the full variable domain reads NAGVMQNPRHLVRRRGQEARLRCSPMKGHSHVYWYRQLPEEGLKFMVYLQKENIIDESGMPKERFSAEFPKEGPSILRIQQVVRGDSAAYFCASSPDRGTEQYFGPGTRLTVT.

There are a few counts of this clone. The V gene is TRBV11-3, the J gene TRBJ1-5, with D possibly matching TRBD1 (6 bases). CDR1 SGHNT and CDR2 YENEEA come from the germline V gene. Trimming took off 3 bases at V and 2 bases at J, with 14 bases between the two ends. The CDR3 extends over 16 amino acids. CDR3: CASSFWGRGGNQPQHF. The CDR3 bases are TGTGCCAGCAGCTTTTGGGGCAGGGGCGGCAATCAGCCCCAGCATTTT.

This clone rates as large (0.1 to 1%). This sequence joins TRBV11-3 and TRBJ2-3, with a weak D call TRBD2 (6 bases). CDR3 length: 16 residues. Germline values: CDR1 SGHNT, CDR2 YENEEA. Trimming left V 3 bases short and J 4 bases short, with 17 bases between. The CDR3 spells CASSLIEGGWADTQYF. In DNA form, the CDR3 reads TGTGCCAGCAGCTTGATCGAGGGAGGCTGGGCAGATACGCAGTATTTT.

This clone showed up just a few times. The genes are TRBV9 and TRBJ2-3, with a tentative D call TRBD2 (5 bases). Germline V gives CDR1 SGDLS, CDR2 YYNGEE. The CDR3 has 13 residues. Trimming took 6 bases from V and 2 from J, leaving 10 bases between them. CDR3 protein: CASTPGVTDTQYF. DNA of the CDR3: TGTGCCAGCACTCCCGGGGTCACAGATACGCAGTATTTT.